These 9 T cell receptor beta chains share one sample of origin, sequenced in a study of blood T cell repertoires in COVID-19. Produced via immunoSEQ multiplex PCR; TCRdb's table is partial and in-frame only. The sample lists approximately 230,000 clones; about 91% were seen once. Sequences were obtained from peripheral blood. The receptors here all came from a woman under 40 with COVID-19, enrolled during active disease.

This chain uses TRBV2 with TRBJ1-2; tentatively, D is TRBD1 (5 bases). Trimming left V 4 bases short and J 3 bases short, with 6 bases between. The V gene's germline CDR1 is SNHLY and CDR2 FYNNEI. The CDR3 consists of 12 residues. The CDR3 nucleotides read TGTGCCAGCAGTGGGGGGGACTATGGCTACACCTTC. Translating it yields CASSGGDYGYTF.

The chain is built from TRBV6-4 and TRBJ2-2; possibly TRBD1 for D (5 bases). V was cut by 8 bases and J by 4 bases, with 11 bases left in between. This CDR3 region has 13 residues. CDR1 is MRHNA, CDR2 SNTAGT, per germline. CDR3 sequence: CASAPTVTGELFF. CDR3 DNA: TGTGCCAGCGCCCCGACAGTCACCGGGGAGCTGTTTTTT.

The chain couples TRBV6-2 or TRBV6-3 to TRBJ2-1; 7 bases are a match to TRBD2. Germline-derived CDR1 and CDR2 are MNHEY and SVGEGT. J lost 2 bases, V lost 4 bases, and 2 bases had no gene match. The CDR3 is 14 amino acids. CDR3 residues: CASSSAGAYNEQFF. Here the CDR3 DNA reads TGTGCCAGCAGTTCGGCGGGGGCCTACAATGAGCAGTTCTTC.

The chain combines TRBV28 with TRBJ1-2, with TRBD1 matching 8 bases. Germline V gene sequence: CDR1 MDHEN, CDR2 SYDVKM. V shed 5 bases and J 2 bases; nucleotides not matched to a gene: 10. This CDR3 is 16 amino acids long. The CDR3 reads CASSMTTGDGNYGYTF. DNA of the CDR3: TGTGCCAGCAGTATGACGACAGGGGATGGAAACTATGGCTACACCTTC.

This rearrangement joins TRBV24-1 to TRBJ2-1; D is uncertain. The CDR3 is made up of 12 amino acids. Trimming took 1 base from V and 7 from J, leaving 4 bases between them. Germline V gene lookup returns CDR1 KGHDR and CDR2 SFDVKD. The CDR3, as DNA: TGTGCCACCAGTGATTTCCGGAATGAGCAGTTCTTC. It is translated as CATSDFRNEQFF.

The chain is built from TRBV9 and TRBJ2-7; D possibly corresponds to TRBD1 (6 bases). The V gene's germline CDR1 is SGDLS and CDR2 YYNGEE. V was cut by 0 bases and J by 3 bases, with 13 bases left in between. The CDR3 has 15 amino acids. In DNA, the CDR3 is TGTGCCAGCAGCGTAGCAGGGGCCCGCGGCTACGAGCAGTACTTC. Amino acids: CASSVAGARGYEQYF.

V is TRBV5-8 and J is TRBJ2-5, with D unresolved. Trimming cost V 0 bases and J 3 bases, with 6 bases left between them. The CDR3 has 13 amino acids. Germline V gene sequence: CDR1 SGHTS, CDR2 YDEGEE. The CDR3 region is CASSLVEKETQYF. CDR3 coding DNA: TGTGCCAGCAGCTTGGTGGAGAAAGAGACCCAGTACTTC.

A word on this clone: Its ends do not fully match the called genes, so a read error is possible. This chain links TRBV5-1 with TRBJ2-2; maybe TRBD2 (5 bases). The CDR3 consists of 16 residues. Germline CDR1 SGHRS, CDR2 YFSETQ. CDR3 residues: CASSLEFQGLTGELFF. The CDR3, as DNA: TGCGCCAGCAGTTTGGAATTCCAAGGACTCACCGGGGAGCTGTTTTTT.

The chain is built from TRBV5-4 and TRBJ2-3, with 7 bases that match TRBD1. The germline V gene encodes CDR1 SGHNT and CDR2 YYREEE (reference sequence). Trimming took 4 bases from V and 4 from J; bases not matched to a gene: 9. The CDR3 consists of 15 residues. The CDR3 sequence: CASSRDRVPSDTQYF. The CDR3 DNA is TGTGCCAGCAGCCGCGACAGGGTCCCTTCAGATACGCAGTATTTT.